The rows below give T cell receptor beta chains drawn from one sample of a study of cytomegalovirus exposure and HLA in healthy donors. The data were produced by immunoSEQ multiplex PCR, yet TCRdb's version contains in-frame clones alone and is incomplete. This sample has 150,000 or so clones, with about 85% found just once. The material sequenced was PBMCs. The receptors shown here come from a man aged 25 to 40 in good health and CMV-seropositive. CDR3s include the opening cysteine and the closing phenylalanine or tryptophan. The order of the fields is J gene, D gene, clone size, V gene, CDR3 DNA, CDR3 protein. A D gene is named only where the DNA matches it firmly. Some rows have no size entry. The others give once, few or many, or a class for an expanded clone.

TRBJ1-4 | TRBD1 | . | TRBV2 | TGTGCCAGCAGTCCGGGACAGGGGACCTTTTGGGAAAAACTGTTTTTT | CASSPGQGTFWEKLFF
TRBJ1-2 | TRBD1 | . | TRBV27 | TGTGCCAGCAGTTTTCACGACAGGGGAGTTGGCTACACCTTC | CASSFHDRGVGYTF
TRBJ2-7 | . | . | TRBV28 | TGTGCCAGCAGTTTGCGGGGCCCGATGGGGGAGCAGTACTTC | CASSLRGPMGEQYF
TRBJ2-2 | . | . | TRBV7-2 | TGTGCCAGCAGGAAGCAGGGATACACCGGGGAGCTGTTTTTT | CASRKQGYTGELFF
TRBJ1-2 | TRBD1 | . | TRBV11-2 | TGTGCCAGCAGCTTAGCCCACCGGACAGGCTATGGCTACACCTTC | CASSLAHRTGYGYTF
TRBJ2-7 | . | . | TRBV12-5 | TGTGCTAGTGGTTCAGTCCGCTACGAGCAGTACTTC | CASGSVRYEQYF
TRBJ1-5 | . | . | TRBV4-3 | TGCGCCAGCAGCCAATATGGCGGGAGCAATCAGCCCCAGCATTTT | CASSQYGGSNQPQHF
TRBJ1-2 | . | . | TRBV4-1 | TGCGCCAGCAGCCAAACGTCGAGGGATGATGGCTACACCTTC | CASSQTSRDDGYTF
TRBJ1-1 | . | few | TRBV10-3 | TGTGCCATCAGTGACTCCGACTGGGGGGGGACTGAAGCTTTCTTT | CAISDSDWGGTEAFF
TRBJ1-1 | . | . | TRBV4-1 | TGCGCCAGCAGCCTCGGACAGACTGAAGCTTTCTTT | CASSLGQTEAFF
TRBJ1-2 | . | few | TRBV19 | TGTGCCAGTAAAGGCGGCCTCCGACAGAGTTCGAACTATGGCTACACCTTC | CASKGGLRQSSNYGYTF
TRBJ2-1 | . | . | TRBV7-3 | TGTGCCAGCAGCATGGAGCAGGGGTTCTACAATGAGCAGTTCTTC | CASSMEQGFYNEQFF
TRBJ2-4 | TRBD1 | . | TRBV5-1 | TGCGCCAGCAGCACCGGGACAGGGGATATTCAGTACTTC | CASSTGTGDIQYF
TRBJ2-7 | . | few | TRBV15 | TGTGCCACCAGCAGAGAACCGGCAGGGACCTACGAGCAGTACTTC | CATSREPAGTYEQYF
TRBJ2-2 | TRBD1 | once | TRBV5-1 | TGCGCCAGCAGCTCCCTCGGGACAGAAAACACCGGGGAGCTGTTTTTT | CASSSLGTENTGELFF
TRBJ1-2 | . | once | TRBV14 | TGTGCCAGCAGCCCCCCCCGCCGGGATTATGGCTACACCTTC | CASSPPRRDYGYTF
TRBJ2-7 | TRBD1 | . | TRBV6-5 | TGTGCCAGCAGTTACCCCTCGGGGACAGGGGGCTACGAGCAGTACTTC | CASSYPSGTGGYEQYF
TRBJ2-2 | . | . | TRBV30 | TGTGCCTCCTACACCGGGGAGCTGTTTTTT | CASYTGELFF
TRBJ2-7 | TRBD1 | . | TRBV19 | TGTGCCAGCGGGACAGGGGGCAGGGAGCAGTACTTC | CASGTGGREQYF
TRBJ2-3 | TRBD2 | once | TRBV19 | TGTGCCAGTAGTATAGGAGCGGGAGGGCTCACAGATACGCAGTATTTT | CASSIGAGGLTDTQYF
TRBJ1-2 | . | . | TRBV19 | TGTGCCAGTAGTATGGGGATTCGCGGGGGCTACACCTTC | CASSMGIRGGYTF
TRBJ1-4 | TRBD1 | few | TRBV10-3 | TGTGCCATCAGTGAGGGACAGGGGGGCCTTAATGAAAAACTGTTTTTT | CAISEGQGGLNEKLFF
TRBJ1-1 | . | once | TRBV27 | TGTGCCAGCAGTAGCGGCATTCGCACTGAAGCTTTCTTT | CASSSGIRTEAFF
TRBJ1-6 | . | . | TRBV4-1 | TGCGCCAGCAGCCAAGGCACAAGCTCCTATAATTCACCCCTCCACTTT | CASSQGTSSYNSPLHF
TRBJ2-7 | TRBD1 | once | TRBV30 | TGTGCCTGGGGGCGGGGGACAGGGGACGAGCAGTACTTC | CAWGRGTGDEQYF
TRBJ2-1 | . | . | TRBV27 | TGTGCCAGCAGTTCTGGGGAGGGGGGTTGGCCCTACAATGAGCAGTTCTTC | CASSSGEGGWPYNEQFF
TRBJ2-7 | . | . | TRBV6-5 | TGTGCCAGCAGTTACTCTGACAACTCCTACGAGCAGTACTTC | CASSYSDNSYEQYF
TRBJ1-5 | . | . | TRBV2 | TGTGCCAGCTGCCCTAACAGGGACAATCAGCCCCAGCATTTT | CASCPNRDNQPQHF
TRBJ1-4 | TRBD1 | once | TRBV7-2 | TGTGCCAGCAGCCCACAGGGGGCAGGGGAAAAACTGTTTTTT | CASSPQGAGEKLFF
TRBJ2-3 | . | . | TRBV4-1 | TGCGCCAGTTCGTCCGGCAGGGCCCTTAAGTACGCAGATACGCAGTATTTT | CASSSGRALKYADTQYF
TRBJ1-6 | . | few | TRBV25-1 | TGTGCCAGTCCTCTGACAATTAATTCACCCCTCCACTTT | CASPLTINSPLHF
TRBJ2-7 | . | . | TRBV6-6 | TGTGCCAGCAGTTACTCGTTGGGGGCCGGCTACGAGCAGTACTTC | CASSYSLGAGYEQYF
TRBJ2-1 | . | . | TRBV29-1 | TGCAGCGTAGTCGAGGCAGCACTAGCCTACAATGAGCAGTTCTTC | CSVVEAALAYNEQFF
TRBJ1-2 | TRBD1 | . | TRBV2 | TGTGCCAGCAGTAGGGACAGGGGAAACTATGGCTACACCTTC | CASSRDRGNYGYTF
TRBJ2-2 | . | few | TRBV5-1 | TGCGCCAGCAGCTTGGGTTCGGGTACTAACACCGGGGAGCTGTTTTTT | CASSLGSGTNTGELFF
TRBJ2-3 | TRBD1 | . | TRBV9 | TGTGCCAGCAGCGTGGAAGGGGGCCGCACAGATACGCAGTATTTT | CASSVEGGRTDTQYF
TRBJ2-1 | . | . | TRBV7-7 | TGTGCTAGCAGCTTAGCGGACAGCTACAATGAGCAGTTCTTC | CASSLADSYNEQFF
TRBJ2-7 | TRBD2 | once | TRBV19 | TGTGCCAGTAGCTCTAGCGGATGGGAGCAGTACTTC | CASSSSGWEQYF
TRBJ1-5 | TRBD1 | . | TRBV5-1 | TGCGCCAGCAGCTTGGGCAGGGGGGATCAGCCCCAGCATTTT | CASSLGRGDQPQHF
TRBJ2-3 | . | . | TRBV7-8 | TGTGCCAGCAGCCCCTTCACAGATACGCAGTATTTT | CASSPFTDTQYF
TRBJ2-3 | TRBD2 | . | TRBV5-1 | TGCGCCAGCAGCTTGGAACTAGCGGGGGCCACAGATACGCAGTATTTT | CASSLELAGATDTQYF
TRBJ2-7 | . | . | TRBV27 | TGTGCCAGCAGTCCAAATCGCGACGAGCAGTACTTC | CASSPNRDEQYF
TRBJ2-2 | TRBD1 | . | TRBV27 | TGTGCCAGCAGCAGGGGGCGCACCGGGGAGCTGTTTTTT | CASSRGRTGELFF
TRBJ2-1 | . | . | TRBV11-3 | TGTGCCAGCAGCTTAGAGCGTGGCAGGCCGCCTCAGTTCTTC | CASSLERGRPPQFF
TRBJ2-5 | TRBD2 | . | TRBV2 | TGTGCCAGCAGTGTTGAGCGGGGGGGCCAAGAGACCCAGTACTTC | CASSVERGGQETQYF
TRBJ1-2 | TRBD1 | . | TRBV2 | TGTGCCAGCAGTGGGACAGGGGGCGTCCATGGCTACACCTTC | CASSGTGGVHGYTF
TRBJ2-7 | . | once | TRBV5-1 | TGCGCCAGCAGCTTGGCCGGGGGAAGCTCCTACGAGCAGTACTTC | CASSLAGGSSYEQYF
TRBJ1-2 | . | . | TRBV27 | TGTGCCAGCAGTTTAGGCACTAACTATGGCTACACCTTC | CASSLGTNYGYTF
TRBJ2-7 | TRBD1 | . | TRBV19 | TGTGCCAGTAGTATGACAGGGGGCCCTTCCTACGAGCAGTACTTC | CASSMTGGPSYEQYF
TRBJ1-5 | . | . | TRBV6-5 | TGTGCCCTCCAAAGGACTTACTGGAATCAGCCCCAGCATTTT | CALQRTYWNQPQHF
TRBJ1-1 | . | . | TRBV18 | TGTGCCAGCTCACGAATGACAGATAACACTGAAGCTTTCTTT | CASSRMTDNTEAFF
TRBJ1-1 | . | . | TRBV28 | TGTGCCAGCAGTCCGGCCTCCCACCGGGCTGAAGCTTTCTTT | CASSPASHRAEAFF
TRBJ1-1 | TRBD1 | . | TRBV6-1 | TGTGCCAGCAGTGGGGGACAGGGGAACACTGAAGCTTTCTTT | CASSGGQGNTEAFF
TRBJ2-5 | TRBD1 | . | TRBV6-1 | TGTGCCAGCTCTTCCGGGACAGGGACGAGAGAGACCCAGTACTTC | CASSSGTGTRETQYF
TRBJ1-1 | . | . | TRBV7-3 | TGTGCCAGCAGCTTGATACGGGTCGGGAACACTGAAGCTTTCTTT | CASSLIRVGNTEAFF
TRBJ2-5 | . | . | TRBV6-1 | TGTGCCAGTTATCTCGAGACCCAGTACTTC | CASYLETQYF
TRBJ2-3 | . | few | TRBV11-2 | TGTGCCAGCAGCTTTGGTGGGGGCGATACGCAGTATTTT | CASSFGGGDTQYF